These 24 T cell receptor beta chains were sequenced from one sample in a study of patients and donors after allogeneic stem cell transplantation. From the RT-PCR reads, TCRdb called clonotypes with MiXCR, one entry per CDR3 protein. The repertoire consists of more than 150,000 distinct CDR3 sequences, with around 41% occurring once and the leading ten covering approximately 32%. Sequencing used blood, either unsorted or a sorted T cell fraction (not recorded which). These receptors all come from a human donor who was either an allogeneic HSCT recipient or a stem cell or donor lymphocyte infusion donor (not recorded which). It is not recorded whose cells these are; they may come from a transplant donor.

This clonotype appeared a few times. J is TRBJ2-7 and V is TRBV4-3; TRBD1 agrees at 7 bases. The CDR3 length is 14 residues. J was trimmed by 2 bases and V by 4 bases; bases with no gene match: 5. CDR1 LGHNA and CDR2 YSLEER come from the germline V gene. CDR3 in DNA: TGCGCCAGCAGCCCCATCCAGGGGGCCTACGAGCAGTACTTC. This codes for CASSPIQGAYEQYF.

The chain joins TRBV7-2 to TRBJ2-3; 7 bases line up with TRBD2. Trimming at V came to 4 bases and at J to 0 bases, leaving 7 bases not matched to a gene. The V gene's germline CDR1 is SGHTA and CDR2 FQGNSA. The CDR3 is 16 residues long. The CDR3 here is CASSSDLAASTDTQYF. CDR3 in DNA: TGTGCCAGCAGCTCCGATCTAGCGGCTAGCACAGATACGCAGTATTTT.

The chain employs TRBV20-1 and TRBJ1-4, with D hard to call. V was cut by 2 bases and J by 12 bases, with 25 bases left in between. Germline lookup yields CDR1 DFQATT and CDR2 SNEGSKA (reference sequence). The CDR3 spans 16 residues. For the CDR3, the DNA is TGCAGTGCTAGATCCCTGGGGAGCCAGTCCGTTATAGAACTGTTTTTT. Translated, it gives CSARSLGSQSVIELFF.

This clonotype was seen a few times. This chain joins TRBV3-1 and TRBJ2-7; a possible D gene is TRBD1 (5 bases). Looked up from germline, CDR1 is LGHDT and CDR2 is YNNKEL (reference sequence). CDR3 length equals 12 residues. V lost 6 bases and J lost 4, with 10 bases in between. CDR3 DNA: TGTGCCAGCAGTCAGGGCGGATACGAGCAGTACTTC. This encodes CASSQGGYEQYF.

The chain is built from TRBV28 and TRBJ2-1; maybe TRBD2 (6 bases). This CDR3 contains 16 residues. The germline V gene has CDR1 MDHEN and CDR2 SYDVKM. Between the trimmed V and J ends, which lost 5 bases and 9 bases, there was a span of 23 bases. Here the CDR3 reads CASSEGGGPPIGEQFF. The CDR3 DNA reads TGTGCCAGCAGTGAAGGAGGAGGGCCGCCCATTGGTGAGCAGTTCTTC.

This sequence joins TRBV20-1 and TRBJ1-3, with unresolved D. V was clipped by 0 bases and J by 0 bases, with 6 bases between them. This CDR3 spans 14 amino acids. CDR1 is DFQATT, CDR2 SNEGSKA, per germline (reference sequence). The CDR3 DNA follows: TGCAGTGCTAGAGAGAGGGCCTCTGGAAACACCATATATTTT. Translated: CSARERASGNTIYF.

This clonotype was detected a few times. The rearrangement links TRBV3-1 to TRBJ1-6; maybe TRBD1 (5 bases). V gave up 0 bases and J gave up 2 bases, with 11 bases separating them. The germline V gene encodes CDR1 LGHDT and CDR2 YNNKEL (reference sequence). The CDR3 runs to 17 residues. CDR3 loop: CASSQEMGVTYNSPLHF. DNA for the CDR3: TGTGCCAGCAGCCAAGAGATGGGGGTGACCTATAATTCACCCCTCCACTTT.

The genes are TRBV7-8 and TRBJ2-1; a weak D match, TRBD1 (5 bases). Trimming left V 5 bases short and J 4 bases short, with 15 bases between. Germline V gene data show CDR1 as SGHVS and CDR2 as FQNEAQ. This CDR3 spans 15 amino acids. CDR3 coding DNA: TGTGCCAGCAGCCTCAGGGCTCCGCCATACAATGAGCAGTTCTTC. This encodes CASSLRAPPYNEQFF.

This clonotype was observed a handful of times. J is TRBJ1-2 and V is TRBV7-9; no clear D gene. V lost 1 base, J lost 4 bases, and 10 bases lay in between. The germline CDR1 and CDR2 sequences are SEHNR and FQNEAQ (reference sequence). The CDR3 is made up of 14 amino acids. CDR3 region: CASSLVGILYGYTF. CDR3 coding DNA: TGTGCCAGCAGCTTAGTTGGGATACTCTATGGCTACACCTTC. The variable domain in full, completed from reference TRBV7-9 and TRBJ1-2, reads DTGVSQNPRHKITKRGQNVTFRCDPISEHNRLYWYRQTLGQGPEFLTYFQNEAQLEKSRLLSDRFSAERPKGSFSTLEIQRTEQGDSAMYLCASSLVGILYGYTFGSGTRLTVV.

The chain combines TRBV2 with TRBJ2-3, with TRBD2 as a possible D gene (6 bases). Germline CDR1 reads SNHLY; CDR2 reads FYNNEI. This CDR3 is 13 amino acids long. The V gene lost 3 bases and the J gene lost 4 bases, with 8 bases spanning the gap. The CDR3 nucleotides are TGTGCCAGCAGTGATAGGAGGGCAGATACGCAGTATTTT. Translated: CASSDRRADTQYF.

This clonotype was detected only a few times. This rearrangement joins TRBV18 to TRBJ2-7, with D uncertain. V was clipped by 0 bases and J by 7 bases, with 7 bases between them. The CDR3 loop spans 12 amino acids. CDR1 and CDR2 (germline): KGHSH, LQKENI. The chain's CDR3 is CASSPPSTEQYF. CDR3 DNA: TGTGCCAGCTCACCACCTTCGACGGAGCAGTACTTC.

CDR3: CASSLGDRSSTDTQYF. CDR3 nucleotide sequence: TGTGCCAGCAGTTTAGGGGACAGGAGTAGCACAGATACGCAGTATTTT. The V gene is TRBV12-3 or TRBV12-4, the J gene TRBJ2-3, with 8 bases matching TRBD1. This CDR3 contains 16 residues. Germline trimming cut 1 base from V and 0 bases from J; bases unmatched to any gene: 3.

The genes are TRBV18 and TRBJ2-5; 8 bases line up with TRBD2. The CDR3 length is 14 residues. Looked up from germline, CDR1 is KGHSH and CDR2 is LQKENI. The junction had 0 bases not matched to a gene; V was cut back by 0 bases and J by 3 bases. CDR3 sequence: CASSPPSGEETQYF. Here the CDR3 DNA reads TGTGCCAGCTCACCACCTAGCGGGGAAGAGACCCAGTACTTC.

This clonotype has only a few counts. The rearrangement links TRBV12-3 or TRBV12-4 to TRBJ1-5; 9 bases line up with TRBD1. The CDR3 has 16 residues. With V trimmed by 6 bases and J by 5 bases, 11 bases remained unmatched. CDR3 DNA sequence: TGTGCCAGCAGCCCTTGGGACAGGGAGGGGGATCAGCCCCAGCATTTT. Translating gives CASSPWDREGDQPQHF.

V usage is TRBV3-1 and J usage is TRBJ1-3; D is ambiguous. The CDR3 covers 17 residues. Germline-derived CDR1 and CDR2 are LGHDT and YNNKEL (reference sequence). Trimming took 2 bases from V and 0 from J, leaving 14 bases between them. CDR3 nucleotides: TGTGCCAGCAGCCAATACGACCCGGGCGACTCTGGAAACACCATATATTTT. Protein: CASSQYDPGDSGNTIYF.

This clonotype came up many times. The chain joins TRBV4-3 to TRBJ2-7; tentatively, D is TRBD2 (5 bases). This CDR3 is built from 14 residues. V lost 1 base, J lost 5 bases, and 12 bases lay in between. Germline V lookup: CDR1 LGHNA, CDR2 YSLEER. DNA for the CDR3: TGCGCCAGCAGCCAAGGAGGGCTTGGGGACGAGCAGTACTTC. Its translation is CASSQGGLGDEQYF.

The chain combines TRBV9 with TRBJ1-1; D gene unclear. This CDR3 has 16 amino acids. Germline V lookup: CDR1 SGDLS, CDR2 YYNGEE. The V end lost 0 bases, the J end lost 1 base, and 13 bases lay between the germline ends. CDR3 region: CASSVVLSTRNTEAFF. The CDR3 coding sequence is TGTGCCAGCAGCGTAGTTTTGAGTACCCGGAACACTGAAGCTTTCTTT.

A few counts support this clonotype. V gene TRBV7-9 combines with J gene TRBJ1-2, with D hard to call. Trimming cost V 3 bases and J 6 bases, with 11 bases left between them. Germline V gene data show CDR1 as SEHNR and CDR2 as FQNEAQ (reference sequence). The CDR3 covers 13 residues. Here the CDR3 reads CASSFLTKDGYTF. CDR3 nucleotides: TGTGCCAGCAGCTTCCTGACTAAGGATGGCTACACCTTC.

This clonotype turned up a few times. The DNA of the CDR3 is TGTGCCAGCAGGGACTCGGGCTCCTACAATGAGCAGTTCTTC. It encodes CASRDSGSYNEQFF. This chain uses TRBV6-2 or TRBV6-3 with TRBJ2-1; D is possibly TRBD2 (5 bases). V was trimmed by 6 bases and J by 0 bases, leaving 9 bases between them. Germline V gene sequence: CDR1 MNHEY, CDR2 SVGEGT. The CDR3 covers 14 residues.

In its sample, this clonotype was seen a few times. This sequence joins TRBV2 and TRBJ1-1, with D tentatively TRBD1 (5 bases). There are 13 residues in the CDR3. V was cut by 7 bases and J by 4 bases, with 13 bases left in between. Germline CDR1 SNHLY, CDR2 FYNNEI. The CDR3 region has the DNA TGTGCCAGCACTTACAGAGGGGCCACTGAAGCTTTCTTT. Its protein is CASTYRGATEAFF. Using reference TRBV2 and TRBJ1-1 for the parts outside the CDR3, the full variable domain is EPEVTQTPSHQVTQMGQEVILRCVPISNHLYFYWYRQILGQKVEFLVSFYNNEISEKSEIFDDQFSVERPDGSNFTLKIRSTKLEDSAMYFCASTYRGATEAFFGQGTRLTVV.

Only a few counts were recorded for this clonotype. The CDR3 protein is CASSIEQGSYNEQFF. The CDR3 region has the DNA TGTGCCAGTAGTATAGAACAGGGATCCTACAATGAGCAGTTCTTC. This chain connects TRBV19 to TRBJ2-1; TRBD1 might be the D (6 bases). The CDR3 has 15 amino acids. Germline CDR1 reads LNHDA; CDR2 reads SQIVND (reference sequence). The V gene lost 0 bases and the J gene lost 1 base, with 7 bases spanning the gap.

CDR3 region: CASSLVGGSYSYNEQFF. CDR3 sequence (DNA): TGTGCCAGCAGCTTAGTGGGGGGGTCCTACTCCTACAATGAGCAGTTCTTC. This chain uses TRBV7-6 with TRBJ2-1; TRBD2 matches 7 bases. Losses at the gene ends were 1 base for V and 0 bases for J; bases not matched to a gene: 6. This CDR3 is built from 17 residues. Germline loops: CDR1 SGHVS, CDR2 FNYEAQ.

This clonotype was seen a handful of times. V usage is TRBV12-3 or TRBV12-4 and J usage is TRBJ2-3; D unclear. V dropped 6 bases and J dropped 4 bases, with 8 bases sitting between them. The CDR3 length is 12 residues. The CDR3 coding sequence is TGTGCCAGCAGCCCCCTGGCAGATACGCAGTATTTT. It yields the protein CASSPLADTQYF.

The rearrangement uses TRBV2 and TRBJ2-5, with 7 bases aligning to TRBD1. Germline V lookup: CDR1 SNHLY, CDR2 FYNNEI. The V gene end was trimmed by 10 bases and the J gene end by 3 bases; junction bases not matched to a gene: 5. The CDR3 runs to 12 residues. CDR3 in DNA: TGTGCCACCCCAACAGGGGAAGAGACCCAGTACTTC. Translation gives CATPTGEETQYF.